Presented here are 12 T cell receptor beta chains from one specimen sequenced in a study of OX40 agonist ivuxolimab in advanced cancers. Generated by immunoSEQ multiplex PCR, the TCRdb table keeps only in-frame clones and is missing some. The repertoire consists of 72,000 or so clones, with roughly nine tenths occurring once and the leading ten covering 9.5% to 12%. This sample comprised CD4+ or CD8+ T cells sorted from blood, obtained in a trial of the OX40 agonist ivuxolimab. The source of these receptors is an adult with an advanced solid tumor such as melanoma, head and neck, liver or kidney cancer.

The V and J genes are TRBV9 and TRBJ2-5, with 12 bases aligning to TRBD2. Germline values: CDR1 SGDLS, CDR2 YYNGEE. The CDR3 has 19 residues. J lost 4 bases, V lost 0 bases, and 13 bases had no gene match. As DNA, the CDR3 is TGTGCCAGCAGCGTAGGATGGGCTAGCGGGGGGGCCCCCGGAGAGACCCAGTACTTC. Its translation: CASSVGWASGGAPGETQYF.

This chain links TRBV6-1 with TRBJ1-2; 8 bases match TRBD1. The V gene end was trimmed by 9 bases and the J gene end by 12 bases; junction bases not matched to a gene: 6. The CDR3 contains 10 residues. Germline lookup yields CDR1 MNHNS and CDR2 SASEGT. DNA for the CDR3: TGTGCCAGTGGGCAGGGGGCTCACACCTTC. This translates into CASGQGAHTF.

The V call is TRBV5-1, the J call TRBJ2-7; D unresolved. Germline CDR1 is SGHRS and CDR2 is YFSETQ. V was pared by 5 bases and J by 0 bases, with 12 bases between. The CDR3 totals 14 residues. CDR3: CASSGSPNSYEQYF. CDR3 sequence (DNA): TGCGCCAGCAGTGGCTCTCCCAACTCCTACGAGCAGTACTTC.

The chain joins TRBV7-2 to TRBJ1-1, with TRBD1 matching over 9 bases. The germline CDR1 and CDR2 sequences are SGHTA and FQGNSA. The CDR3 loop spans 15 amino acids. The J segment lost 3 bases and the V segment lost 4 bases, leaving 6 bases of the junction unmatched. The CDR3 is CASSYTGGRDTEAFF. In nucleotides, the CDR3 is TGTGCCAGCAGCTACACAGGGGGCCGGGACACTGAAGCTTTCTTT.

The rearrangement uses TRBV18 and TRBJ2-1; 10 bases match TRBD1. This CDR3 has 13 residues. The ends lost 8 bases at V and 7 bases at J; junction bases unmatched: 5. CDR1 is KGHSH and CDR2 is LQKENI in the germline V gene. Here the CDR3 DNA reads TGTGCCAGCCGAGGACAGGGGGGTAATGAGCAGTTCTTC. This codes for CASRGQGGNEQFF.

The chain recombines TRBV5-8 with TRBJ2-5, with D possibly TRBD2 on 6 matching bases. There are 13 residues in the CDR3. From germline, CDR1 is SGHTS and CDR2 YDEGEE. V was clipped by 5 bases and J by 4 bases, with 12 bases between them. In nucleotides, the CDR3 is TGTGCCAGCAGATACCAGGGAGGAGAGACCCAGTACTTC. Residues: CASRYQGGETQYF.

This sequence joins TRBV18 and TRBJ1-3; the D gene is possibly TRBD1 (6 bases). Per the germline V gene, CDR1 is KGHSH and CDR2 is LQKENI. With 3 bases removed from V and 2 bases from J, the gap between germline ends came to 8 bases. This CDR3 has 14 residues. The CDR3 here is CASSPRTAGNTIYF. Here the CDR3 DNA reads TGTGCCAGCTCACCCCGGACAGCTGGAAACACCATATATTTT.

The rearrangement uses TRBV5-1 and TRBJ2-7; D unclear. The CDR3 length is 14 residues. Trimming shortened V by 0 bases and J by 0 bases, and 7 bases separated the two germline ends. CDR1 is SGHRS, CDR2 YFSETQ, per germline. CDR3 amino acids: CASSLERSSYEQYF. The CDR3 DNA sequence: TGCGCCAGCAGCTTGGAGAGAAGCTCCTACGAGCAGTACTTC. Supplemented by reference TRBV5-1 and TRBJ2-7, the full variable domain reads KAGVTQTPRYLIKTRGQQVTLSCSPISGHRSVSWYQQTPGQGLQFLFEYFSETQRNKGNFPGRFSGRQFSNSRSEMNVSTLELGDSALYLCASSLERSSYEQYFGPGTRLTVT.

The V and J genes are TRBV18 and TRBJ2-2, with 9 bases fitting TRBD1. The V and J ends lost 3 bases and 7 bases, in that order; junction bases with no gene match: 6. CDR1 and CDR2 from the germline V gene are KGHSH and LQKENI. The CDR3 has 15 amino acids. The CDR3 DNA reads as TGTGCCAGCTCACCTACGGGACAGGGACACGGGGAGCTGTTTTTT. It yields the protein CASSPTGQGHGELFF. Using reference TRBV18 and TRBJ2-2 for the parts outside the CDR3, the full variable domain is NAGVMQNPRHLVRRRGQEARLRCSPMKGHSHVYWYRQLPEEGLKFMVYLQKENIIDESGMPKERFSAEFPKEGPSILRIQQVVRGDSAAYFCASSPTGQGHGELFFGEGSRLTVL.

The chain links TRBV28 to TRBJ2-5; D is ambiguous. The CDR3 covers 14 residues. Germline loops: CDR1 MDHEN, CDR2 SYDVKM. The V gene lost 6 bases and the J gene lost 5 bases, with 16 bases spanning the gap. This CDR3 reads CASSRPRVGETQYF. The CDR3 nucleotides read TGTGCCAGCAGCCGCCCTAGGGTTGGGGAGACCCAGTACTTC.

The CDR3 DNA is TGTGCCAGCAGTTTAATCCAAGAGACCCAGTACTTC. Protein sequence: CASSLIQETQYF. The chain uses TRBV28 and TRBJ2-5; D gene uncertain. CDR1 and CDR2 from the germline V gene are MDHEN and SYDVKM. V lost 2 bases to trimming and J lost 1 base, with 2 bases between them. The CDR3 loop spans 12 amino acids.

The chain has TRBV29-1 and TRBJ1-2; D is unresolved. The V gene's germline CDR1 is SQVTM and CDR2 ANQGSEA. The CDR3 runs 11 residues. Trimming stripped 4 bases from V and 8 bases from J, with 11 bases between. The chain's CDR3 is CSVGSSLGYTF. In DNA, the CDR3 is TGCAGCGTTGGGTCTTCGTTAGGCTACACCTTC. Filled out from reference TRBV29-1 and TRBJ1-2, the complete variable domain reads SAVISQKPSRDICQRGTSLTIQCQVDSQVTMMFWYRQQPGQSLTLIATANQGSEATYESGFVIDKFPISRPNLTFSTLTVSNMSPEDSSIYLCSVGSSLGYTFGSGTRLTVV.